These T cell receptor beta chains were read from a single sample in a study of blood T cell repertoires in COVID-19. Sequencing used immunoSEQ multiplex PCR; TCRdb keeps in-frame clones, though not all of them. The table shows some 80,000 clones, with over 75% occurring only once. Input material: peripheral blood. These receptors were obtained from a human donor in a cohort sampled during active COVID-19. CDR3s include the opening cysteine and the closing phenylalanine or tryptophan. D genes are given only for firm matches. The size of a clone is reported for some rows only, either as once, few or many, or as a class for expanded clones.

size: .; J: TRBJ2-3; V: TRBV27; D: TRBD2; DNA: TGTGCCAGCAGTCGCCGAGGTAGCGGGACGGCAGATACGCAGTATTTT; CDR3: CASSRRGSGTADTQYF
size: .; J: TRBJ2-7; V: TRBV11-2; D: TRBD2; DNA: TGTGCCAGCAGCCTGGTCCGGGGCCGGGGGGTGTACGAGCAGTACTTC; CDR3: CASSLVRGRGVYEQYF
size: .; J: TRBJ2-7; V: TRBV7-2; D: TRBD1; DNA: TGTGCCAGCAAGTCCGGGACAGGGCCCCACGAGCAGTACTTC; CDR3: CASKSGTGPHEQYF
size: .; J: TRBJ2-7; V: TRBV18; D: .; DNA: TGTGCCAGCTCTGATACTAGATACGAGCAGTACTTC; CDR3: CASSDTRYEQYF
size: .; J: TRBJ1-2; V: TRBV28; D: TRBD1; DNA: TGTGCCAGCAGTTTATTCCATCCGGGACAGGGGGCTGGCTACACCTTC; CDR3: CASSLFHPGQGAGYTF
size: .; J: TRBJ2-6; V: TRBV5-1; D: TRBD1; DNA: TGCGCCAGCAGCCAAGGGACAGGCCTCTCTGGGGCCAACGTCCTGACTTTC; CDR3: CASSQGTGLSGANVLTF
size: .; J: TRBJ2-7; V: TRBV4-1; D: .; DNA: TGCGCCAGCAGCCAAGAGAGGTGGAAGGCACCCTACGAGCAGTACTTC; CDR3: CASSQERWKAPYEQYF
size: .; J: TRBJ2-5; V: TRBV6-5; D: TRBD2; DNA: TGTGCCAGCACCCTCCCGGGGGGGGAGACCCAGTACTTC; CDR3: CASTLPGGETQYF
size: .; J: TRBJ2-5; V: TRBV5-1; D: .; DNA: TGCGCCAGCAGCCCACTAGTCTCACAAGAGACCCAGTACTTC; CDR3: CASSPLVSQETQYF
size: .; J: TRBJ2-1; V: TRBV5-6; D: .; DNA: TGTGCCAGCAGCTTTCTAGGGGTTAATGAGCAGTTCTTC; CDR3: CASSFLGVNEQFF
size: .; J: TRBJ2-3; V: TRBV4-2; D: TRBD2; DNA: TGTGCCAGCAGCCAGGACCCTAGCGGGAGGGCCACAGATACGCAGTATTTT; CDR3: CASSQDPSGRATDTQYF
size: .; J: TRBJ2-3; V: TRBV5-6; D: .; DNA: TGTGCCAGCAGCGCCCCTAGCGCCAGCACAGATACGCAGTATTTT; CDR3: CASSAPSASTDTQYF
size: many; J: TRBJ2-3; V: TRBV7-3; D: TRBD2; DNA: TGTGCCAGCAGCACGGGACTAGCGGGGTACACAGATACGCAGTATTTT; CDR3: CASSTGLAGYTDTQYF
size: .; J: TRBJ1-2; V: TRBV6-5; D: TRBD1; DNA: TGTGCCAGCAGCTCCCCCGGGACAGGGTCCACCTTC; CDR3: CASSSPGTGSTF
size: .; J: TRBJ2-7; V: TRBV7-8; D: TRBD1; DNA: TGTGCCAGCAGCTTCCTACAGGGGGCACAAGACGAGCAGTACTTC; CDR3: CASSFLQGAQDEQYF
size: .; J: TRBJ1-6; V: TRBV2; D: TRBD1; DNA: TGTGCCAGCAGTGAATGGGACAGGGCCAATTCACCCCTCCACTTT; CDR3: CASSEWDRANSPLHF
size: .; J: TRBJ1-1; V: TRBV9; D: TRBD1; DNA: TGTGCCAGCAGCGCGGACAGGGGAAGCCTTAGCGGCACTGAAGCTTTCTTT; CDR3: CASSADRGSLSGTEAFF
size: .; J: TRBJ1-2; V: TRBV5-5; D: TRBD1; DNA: TGTGCCAGCAGCTTCGGGACAGTAACAGGGGCTAACTATGGCTACACCTTC; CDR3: CASSFGTVTGANYGYTF
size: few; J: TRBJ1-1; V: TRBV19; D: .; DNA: TGTGCCAGTAGTATGAAAGCTTGGAACACTGAAGCTTTCTTT; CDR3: CASSMKAWNTEAFF
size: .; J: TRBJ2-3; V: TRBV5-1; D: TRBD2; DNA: TGCGCCAGCAGCTTGAGCGGGGGGTTCCCAGATACGCAGTATTTT; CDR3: CASSLSGGFPDTQYF
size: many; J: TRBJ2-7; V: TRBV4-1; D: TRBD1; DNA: TGCGCCAGCAGCCAAGGGGCCAGGGGGCAGGACGAGCAGTACTTC; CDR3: CASSQGARGQDEQYF
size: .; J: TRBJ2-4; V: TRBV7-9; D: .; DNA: TGTGCCAGCAGCTTGAGCTCTCCTGCAAGCGACATTCAGTACTTC; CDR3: CASSLSSPASDIQYF
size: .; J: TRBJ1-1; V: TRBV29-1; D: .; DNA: TGCAGCGTTGAAGATTTAACCCCGGGGGGCCCTGAAGCTTTCTTT; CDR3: CSVEDLTPGGPEAFF
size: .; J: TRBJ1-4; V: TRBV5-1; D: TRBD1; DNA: TGCGCCAGCGGAGGGACAGGGACTGCAACTAATGAAAAACTGTTTTTT; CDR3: CASGGTGTATNEKLFF
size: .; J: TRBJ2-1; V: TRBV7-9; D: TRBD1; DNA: TGTGCCAGCAGCCCCACCGGGACAGGTGGGTACAATGAGCAGTTCTTC; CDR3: CASSPTGTGGYNEQFF
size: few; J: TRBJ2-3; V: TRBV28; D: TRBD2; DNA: TGTGCCAGCAGTTATAGCGGGGGGGCCTCAGATACGCAGTATTTT; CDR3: CASSYSGGASDTQYF
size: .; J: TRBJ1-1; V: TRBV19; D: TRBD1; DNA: TGTGCCAGTAGTATAGAACGGAAGTGGGCAGGGGGCATGGTGAACACTGAAGCTTTCTTT; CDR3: CASSIERKWAGGMVNTEAFF
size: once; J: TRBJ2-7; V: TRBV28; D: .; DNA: TGTGCCAGCATGAATGACAGGAGCTCCTACGAGCAGTACTTC; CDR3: CASMNDRSSYEQYF
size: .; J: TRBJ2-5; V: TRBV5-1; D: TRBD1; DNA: TGCGCCAGCAGCCTGGACAGGGGGCGGCAAGAGACCCAGTACTTC; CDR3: CASSLDRGRQETQYF